The following is a TCR beta chain sequence with its context. TCRdb keeps only in-frame clones here, not all; method: immunoSEQ multiplex PCR. The sample lists roughly 2.2 million clones; over 85% were seen once. These data originate in a study of shared clonotypes between healthy human individuals. The CDR3 contains 14 residues. V lost 6 bases and J lost 4, with 12 bases in between. The germline gives CDR1 MRHNA, CDR2 SNTAGT. This rearrangement joins TRBV6-4 to TRBJ2-2; D is possibly TRBD2 (5 bases). The source material was naive CD4+ T cells from PBMCs. The subset: CD45RA+ positively selected. This sequence originates from a man aged 18-30 years in good health. Some clones in this sample may be carry-over from other donors' samples. CDR3 bases: TGTGCCAGCAGCTTCACGGCGGGCACCGGGGAGCTGTTTTTT. This encodes CASSFTAGTGELFF.